This TCR beta chain was recorded in a study of blood T cell repertoires in COVID-19. On the study more broadly: COVID-19 samples collected from the United States, Italy and Spain covered acute and convalescent phases. In each case, the material was cDNA or gDNA derived from T cells, B-cell-depleted T cells, or PBMCs.

This table comes from immunoSEQ multiplex PCR, and its TCRdb copy is limited to in-frame clones, with some not included. Here the sample spans fewer than 400,000 clones, 70% to 90% being singletons. Each participant's cohort was designated according to participant-reported clinical history. The CDR3 is 13 residues long. V shed 8 bases and J shed 4 bases, with 12 bases lying between them. The germline CDR1 and CDR2 sequences are SNHLY and FYNNEI. The sequence came from a man under 40 who had recovered from COVID-19. The V and J genes are TRBV2 and TRBJ1-5, with TRBD1 as a possible D gene (5 bases). Material for sequencing was PBMCs or T cells enriched from blood (not recorded which). CDR3: CASGGESNQPQHF. The DNA for the CDR3 is TGTGCCAGCGGGGGGGAGTCAAATCAGCCCCAGCATTTT.